This passage covers 21 T cell receptor beta chains from one sample sequenced in a study of identifying expanded T cells in peripheral blood. Repertoires were generated with immunoSEQ multiplex PCR, while TCRdb's copy carries only in-frame clones and drops some. The repertoire holds 100,000 or so clones, with approximately 90% as singletons. Sequencing used blood. Every receptor here comes from a person aged 18 to 70 in good health.

The chain carries TRBV7-2 and TRBJ2-7; D gene uncertain. This CDR3 comprises 14 residues. From germline, CDR1 is SGHTA and CDR2 FQGNSA. V was trimmed by 3 bases and J by 2 bases, leaving 11 bases between them. CDR3 sequence reads: CASSLHELTYEQYF. The CDR3 bases are TGTGCCAGCAGCTTGCACGAGTTAACCTACGAGCAGTACTTC.

This sequence joins TRBV5-6 and TRBJ2-3, with D unresolved. V was cut by 4 bases and J by 2 bases, with 14 bases left in between. In germline, CDR1 is SGHDT, CDR2 YYEEEE. The CDR3 is 15 residues long. The CDR3 protein is CASSPTPSSTDTQYF. CDR3 bases: TGTGCCAGCAGCCCGACCCCCTCTTCCACAGATACGCAGTATTTT.

The V and J genes are TRBV2 and TRBJ1-3; D not certain. CDR1 and CDR2 from the germline V gene are SNHLY and FYNNEI. V was cut by 5 bases and J by 4 bases, with 15 bases left in between. This CDR3 has 15 amino acids. CDR3 protein: CASSSPPSEGNTIYF. As DNA, the CDR3 is TGTGCCAGCAGTTCACCCCCGTCAGAAGGAAACACCATATATTTT.

The chain uses TRBV5-6 and TRBJ2-5; 7 bases line up with TRBD2. The CDR3 runs 17 residues. The germline gives CDR1 SGHDT, CDR2 YYEEEE. J was trimmed by 4 bases and V by 2 bases; bases with no gene match: 14. The CDR3 bases are TGTGCCAGCAGCTTTGCAATCGGGGGGACGGATAGAGAGACCCAGTACTTC. Translation gives CASSFAIGGTDRETQYF.

V is TRBV13 and J is TRBJ1-2; D is ambiguous. The CDR3 spans 13 residues. Germline CDR1 is PRHDT and CDR2 is FYEKMQ (reference sequence). Deletions cut 3 bases from V and 6 bases from J, with 11 bases between. The CDR3 bases are TGTGCCAGCAGCTTGACGCCCTGGGATGGCTACACCTTC. This codes for CASSLTPWDGYTF.

The V and J genes are TRBV30 and TRBJ2-4, with 10 bases aligning to TRBD2. The CDR3 runs to 17 residues. Germline-derived CDR1 and CDR2 are GTSNPN and SVGIG (reference sequence). V shed 1 base and J 1 base; nucleotides not matched to a gene: 7. In DNA, the CDR3 is TGTGCCTGGAGTGGGGTAGCGGGGGGCCTCGCCAAAAACATTCAGTACTTC. It encodes CAWSGVAGGLAKNIQYF. Full variable domain (outside the CDR3, taken from reference TRBV30 and TRBJ2-4): SQTIHQWPATLVQPVGSPLSLECTVEGTSNPNLYWYRQAAGRGLQLLFYSVGIGQISSEVPQNLSASRPQDRQFILSSKKLLLSDSGFYLCAWSGVAGGLAKNIQYFGAGTRLSVL.

The V gene is TRBV5-1, the J gene TRBJ1-2; possible D gene TRBD1, 6 bases. Germline loops: CDR1 SGHRS, CDR2 YFSETQ. CDR3 size: 17 residues. V was clipped by 2 bases and J by 2 bases, with 19 bases between them. CDR3 coding DNA: TGCGCCAGCAGCTTTGAAAAGGGGGGGCCGAGGAACTATGGCTACACCTTC. This encodes CASSFEKGGPRNYGYTF.

This clone was seen only once. The chain employs TRBV27 and TRBJ2-7; TRBD1 agrees at 11 bases. The CDR3 consists of 17 residues. Germline CDR1 reads MNHEY; CDR2 reads SMNVEV (reference sequence). J gave up 4 bases and V 5 bases, and 13 bases lay outside the gene matches. The CDR3 is CASSPRWTGGKGYEQYF. The DNA for the CDR3 is TGTGCCAGCAGTCCCCGATGGACAGGGGGCAAGGGTTACGAGCAGTACTTC.

This rearrangement joins TRBV11-2 to TRBJ1-2; D is undetermined. CDR1 is SGHAT, CDR2 FQNNGV, per germline. Trimming shortened V by 5 bases and J by 4 bases, and 8 bases separated the two germline ends. There are 12 residues in the CDR3. Here the CDR3 DNA reads TGTGCCAGCAGCGATGGCGGCTATGGCTACACCTTC. This translates into CASSDGGYGYTF.

This chain uses TRBV7-8 with TRBJ2-7; TRBD2 might be the D (6 bases). The germline V gene has CDR1 SGHVS and CDR2 FQNEAQ. The CDR3 contains 14 residues. V was cut by 1 base and J by 9 bases, with 16 bases left in between. The CDR3 sequence: CASSLGAGLGMQYF. The CDR3 DNA reads TGTGCCAGCAGCTTAGGGGCGGGGTTGGGGATGCAGTACTTC.

This sequence joins TRBV6-5 and TRBJ2-7, with D perhaps matching TRBD2 (5 bases). CDR3 length: 12 residues. V dropped 7 bases and J dropped 0 bases, with 7 bases sitting between them. Germline CDR1 reads MNHEY; CDR2 reads SVGAGI. The CDR3 sequence: CASTGSSYEQYF. CDR3 coding DNA: TGTGCCAGCACGGGGAGCTCCTACGAGCAGTACTTC.

J is TRBJ2-1 and V is TRBV4-3, with 15 nucleotides matching TRBD2. The CDR3 sequence is 18 residues long. The ends lost 3 bases at V and 8 bases at J; junction bases unmatched: 11. Germline V gives CDR1 LGHNA, CDR2 YSLEER. The CDR3 DNA sequence: TGCGCCAGCAGCCAGTGGACTAGCGGGGGGGCTATCTTCGATGAGCAGTTCTTC. Protein product: CASSQWTSGGAIFDEQFF.

V and J are TRBV18 and TRBJ1-1; maybe TRBD1 (5 bases). V was trimmed by 4 bases and J by 1 base, leaving 10 bases between them. The CDR3 sequence is 14 residues long. Per germline, CDR1 KGHSH and CDR2 LQKENI. The CDR3 protein is CASSQWQGNTEAFF. The CDR3 nucleotides read TGTGCCAGCTCACAGTGGCAGGGGAACACTGAAGCTTTCTTT.

This chain joins TRBV6-5 and TRBJ1-2, with a weak D call TRBD1 (6 bases). V gave up 0 bases and J gave up 8 bases, with 16 bases separating them. The CDR3 length is 15 residues. Germline V gene data show CDR1 as MNHEY and CDR2 as SVGAGI. The CDR3 DNA follows: TGTGCCAGCAGTTACTCTTCTGGCAGGGGAATCGGCTACACCTTC. Translation: CASSYSSGRGIGYTF.

The V gene is TRBV28, the J gene TRBJ2-7; a weak D match, TRBD2 (6 bases). V was pared by 6 bases and J by 0 bases, with 15 bases between. The CDR3 has 15 residues. Germline CDR1 is MDHEN and CDR2 is SYDVKM. Here the CDR3 reads CASSTVGGRSYEQYF. DNA of the CDR3: TGTGCCAGCAGCACCGTGGGGGGTCGCTCCTACGAGCAGTACTTC.

The gene calls are TRBV27 and TRBJ1-4; perhaps TRBD1 as D (6 bases). Trimming cost V 0 bases and J 8 bases, with 16 bases left between them. The V gene's germline CDR1 is MNHEY and CDR2 SMNVEV (reference sequence). The CDR3 has 16 residues. The CDR3 sequence is CASSLSSRGSEEKLFF. DNA for the CDR3: TGTGCCAGCAGTTTATCGTCAAGGGGGTCAGAAGAAAAACTGTTTTTT.

The chain joins TRBV2 to TRBJ2-3; 10 bases line up with TRBD2. Unmatched junction bases numbered 13, after V lost 6 bases and J lost 10 bases. The germline CDR1 and CDR2 sequences are SNHLY and FYNNEI. This CDR3 spans 15 amino acids. DNA of the CDR3: TGTGCCAGCAGATTACTAGCGGGGTCTTATCGGGCGCAGTATTTT. It translates to CASRLLAGSYRAQYF.

The chain links TRBV29-1 to TRBJ1-2; D is uncertain. The germline V and J ends were trimmed by 7 bases and 6 bases, with 15 bases remaining between them. CDR3 size: 12 residues. The germline gives CDR1 SQVTM, CDR2 ANQGSEA. The CDR3 DNA follows: TGCAGCGGGGGAGGGCAGAACCATGGCTACACCTTC. Its protein product is CSGGGQNHGYTF.

This sequence joins TRBV2 and TRBJ1-6; 7 bases align to TRBD1. CDR1 SNHLY and CDR2 FYNNEI come from the germline V gene. After removal of 5 bases from V and 0 bases from J, the junction contained 10 bases not matched to a gene. The CDR3 length is 18 residues. CDR3 in amino acids: CASSLMRQGGSYNSPLHF. CDR3 bases: TGTGCCAGCAGTTTAATGAGACAGGGCGGCTCCTATAATTCACCCCTCCACTTT.

The DNA of the CDR3 is TGTGCCAGCAGGGCCGGGACTAGCGGGGGCCCTGGGGATACGCAGTATTTT. It encodes CASRAGTSGGPGDTQYF. The chain uses TRBV27 and TRBJ2-3, with 14 positions matching TRBD2. Germline values: CDR1 MNHEY, CDR2 SMNVEV (reference sequence). The CDR3 consists of 17 residues. Germline trimming cut 6 bases from V and 6 bases from J; bases unmatched to any gene: 11.

V is TRBV6-5 and J is TRBJ2-7; 7 nucleotides match TRBD1. Germline trimming cut 6 bases from V and 2 bases from J; bases unmatched to any gene: 4. The CDR3 sequence is 13 residues long. Germline V gene data show CDR1 as MNHEY and CDR2 as SVGAGI. DNA of the CDR3: TGTGCCAGCAGGCGACAGGGCCCCTACGAGCAGTACTTC. Protein sequence: CASRRQGPYEQYF.